This T cell receptor beta chain was identified in a study of beta chain features in type 1 diabetes. Using CD45RO/CCR7/CD25/CD127/CD95/CD27, CD4+ naive, central memory, regulatory and stem cell-like memory cells were sorted. All of the isolated RNA was reverse transcribed, so expressed TCRB transcripts were sequenced. The table came from immunoSEQ multiplex PCR; TCRdb's copy has only in-frame clones and leaves some out. The sample includes 900,000 or so clones, 15% to 20% of them seen just once. As concerns this clone: Its specificity is not known.

Trimming shortened V by 5 bases and J by 6 bases, and 11 bases separated the two germline ends. Germline assignment: CDR1 SGHVS and CDR2 FQNEAQ. CDR3 size: 12 residues. Broader study findings: For cells with high TCR expression, cDNA sequencing could yield over-representation. Within each of all four CD4+ subsets, Type 1 diabetes patients had TCRB CDR3s that were moderately but significantly shorter.

Sequencing input: naive CD4+ T cells from blood. The chain couples TRBV7-8 to TRBJ2-7; D not certain. This TCR was sampled from a woman under 30 in good health. The CDR3 sequence is CASSARSIEQYF. The CDR3 coding sequence is TGTGCCAGCAGCGCCCGATCCATCGAGCAGTACTTC.